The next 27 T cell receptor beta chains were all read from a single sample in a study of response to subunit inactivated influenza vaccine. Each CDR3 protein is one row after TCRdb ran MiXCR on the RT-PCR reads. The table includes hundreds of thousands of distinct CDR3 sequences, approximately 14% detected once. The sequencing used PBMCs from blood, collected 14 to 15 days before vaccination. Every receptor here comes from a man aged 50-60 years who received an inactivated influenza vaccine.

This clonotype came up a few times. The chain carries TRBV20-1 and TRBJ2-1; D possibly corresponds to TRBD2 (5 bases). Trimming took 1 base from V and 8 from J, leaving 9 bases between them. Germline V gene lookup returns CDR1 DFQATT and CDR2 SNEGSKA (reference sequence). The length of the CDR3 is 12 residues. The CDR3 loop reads CSARGLAHEQFF. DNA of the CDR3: TGCAGTGCTAGAGGGCTAGCCCATGAGCAGTTCTTC.

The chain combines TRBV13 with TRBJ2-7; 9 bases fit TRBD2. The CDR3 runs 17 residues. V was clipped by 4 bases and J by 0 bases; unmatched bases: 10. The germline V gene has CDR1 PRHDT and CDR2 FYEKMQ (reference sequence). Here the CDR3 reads CASSSTSGLGPSYEQYF. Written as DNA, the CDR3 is TGTGCCAGCAGCTCGACTAGCGGTCTTGGCCCCTCCTACGAGCAGTACTTC.

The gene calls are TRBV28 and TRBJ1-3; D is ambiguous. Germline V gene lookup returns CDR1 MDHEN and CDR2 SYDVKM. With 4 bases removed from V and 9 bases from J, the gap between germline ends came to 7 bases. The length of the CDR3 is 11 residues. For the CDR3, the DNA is TGTGCCAGCAGTTATCGAGGCACCATATATTTT. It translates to CASSYRGTIYF. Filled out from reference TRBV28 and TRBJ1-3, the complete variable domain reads DVKVTQSSRYLVKRTGEKVFLECVQDMDHENMFWYRQDPGLGLRLIYFSYDVKMKEKGDIPEGYSVSREKKERFSLILESASTNQTSMYLCASSYRGTIYFGEGSWLTVV.

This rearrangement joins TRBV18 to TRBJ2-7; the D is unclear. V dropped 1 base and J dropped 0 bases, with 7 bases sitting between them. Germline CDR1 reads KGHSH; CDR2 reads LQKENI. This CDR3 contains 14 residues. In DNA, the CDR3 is TGTGCCAGCTCACCACGACGGAGCTCCTACGAGCAGTACTTC. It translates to CASSPRRSSYEQYF.

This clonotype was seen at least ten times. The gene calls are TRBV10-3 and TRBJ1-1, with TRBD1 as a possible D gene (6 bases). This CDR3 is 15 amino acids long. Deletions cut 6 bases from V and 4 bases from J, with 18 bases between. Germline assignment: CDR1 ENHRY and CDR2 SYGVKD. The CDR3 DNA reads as TGTGCCATCAGGGGCGGGGGCGTCTCGGTCACTGAAGCTTTCTTT. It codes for CAIRGGGVSVTEAFF.

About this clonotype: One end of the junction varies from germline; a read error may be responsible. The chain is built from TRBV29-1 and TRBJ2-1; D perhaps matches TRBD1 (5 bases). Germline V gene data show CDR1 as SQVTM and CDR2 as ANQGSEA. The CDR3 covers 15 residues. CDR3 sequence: CSVDSGPLGANEQLF. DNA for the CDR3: TGCAGCGTCGATTCGGGCCCTCTTGGGGCCAATGAGCAGCTCTTC.

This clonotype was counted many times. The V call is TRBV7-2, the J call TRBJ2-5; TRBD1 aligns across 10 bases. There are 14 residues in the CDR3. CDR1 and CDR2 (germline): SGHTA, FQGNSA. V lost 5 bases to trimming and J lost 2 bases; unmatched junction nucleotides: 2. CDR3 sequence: CASSRDRGQETQYF. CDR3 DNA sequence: TGTGCCAGCAGCCGGGACAGGGGACAAGAGACCCAGTACTTC.

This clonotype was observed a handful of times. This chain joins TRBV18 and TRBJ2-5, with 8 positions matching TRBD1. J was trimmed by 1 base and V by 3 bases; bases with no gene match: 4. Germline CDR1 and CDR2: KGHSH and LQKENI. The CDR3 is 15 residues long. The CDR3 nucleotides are TGTGCCAGCTCACCGCTCGGACAGGGCCAAGAGACCCAGTACTTC. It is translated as CASSPLGQGQETQYF.

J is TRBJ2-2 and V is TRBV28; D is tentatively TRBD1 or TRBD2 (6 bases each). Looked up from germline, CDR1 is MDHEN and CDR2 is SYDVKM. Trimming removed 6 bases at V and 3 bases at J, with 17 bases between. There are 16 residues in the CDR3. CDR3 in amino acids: CASSIWRGADTGELFF. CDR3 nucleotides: TGTGCCAGCAGCATCTGGAGGGGGGCGGACACCGGGGAGCTGTTTTTT.

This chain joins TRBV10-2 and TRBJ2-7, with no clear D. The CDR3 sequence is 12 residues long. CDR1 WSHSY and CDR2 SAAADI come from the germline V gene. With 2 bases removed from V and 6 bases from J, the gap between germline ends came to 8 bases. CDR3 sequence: CASSESGSEQYF. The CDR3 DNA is TGCGCCAGCAGTGAGAGTGGAAGCGAGCAGTACTTC.

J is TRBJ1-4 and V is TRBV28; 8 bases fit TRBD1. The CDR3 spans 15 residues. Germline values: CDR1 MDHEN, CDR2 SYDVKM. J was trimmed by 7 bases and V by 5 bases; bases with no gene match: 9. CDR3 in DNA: TGTGCCAGCAGTAGAATGACAGGGGCGACTGAAAAACTGTTTTTT. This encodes CASSRMTGATEKLFF.

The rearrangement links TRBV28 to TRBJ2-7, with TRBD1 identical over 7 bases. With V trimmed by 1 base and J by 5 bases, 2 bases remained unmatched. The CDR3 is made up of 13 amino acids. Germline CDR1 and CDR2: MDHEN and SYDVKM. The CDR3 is CASSLSQGNEQYF. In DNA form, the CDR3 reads TGTGCCAGCAGTTTATCACAGGGGAACGAGCAGTACTTC. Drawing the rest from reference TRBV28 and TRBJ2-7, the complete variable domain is DVKVTQSSRYLVKRTGEKVFLECVQDMDHENMFWYRQDPGLGLRLIYFSYDVKMKEKGDIPEGYSVSREKKERFSLILESASTNQTSMYLCASSLSQGNEQYFGPGTRLTVT.

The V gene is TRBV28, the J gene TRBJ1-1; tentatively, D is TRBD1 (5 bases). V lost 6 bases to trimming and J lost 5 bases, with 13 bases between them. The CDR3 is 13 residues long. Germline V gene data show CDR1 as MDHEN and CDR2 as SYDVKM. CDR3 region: CASRKGSWTEAFF. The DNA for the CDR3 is TGTGCCAGCAGGAAGGGGTCCTGGACTGAAGCTTTCTTT.

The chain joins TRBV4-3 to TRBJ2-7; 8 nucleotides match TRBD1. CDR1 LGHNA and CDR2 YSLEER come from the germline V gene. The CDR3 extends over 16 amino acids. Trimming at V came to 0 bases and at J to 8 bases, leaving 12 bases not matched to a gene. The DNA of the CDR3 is TGCGCCAGCAGCCAAGATCCAGGGGGCGCCGCGGGAAAGCAGTACTTC. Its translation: CASSQDPGGAAGKQYF.

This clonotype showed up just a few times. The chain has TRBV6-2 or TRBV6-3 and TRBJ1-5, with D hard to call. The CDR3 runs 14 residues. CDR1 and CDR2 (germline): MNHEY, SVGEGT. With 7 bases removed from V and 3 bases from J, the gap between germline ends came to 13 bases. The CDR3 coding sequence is TGTGCCAGCACTTTGCGGGGAGTCAATCAGCCCCAGCATTTT. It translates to CASTLRGVNQPQHF.

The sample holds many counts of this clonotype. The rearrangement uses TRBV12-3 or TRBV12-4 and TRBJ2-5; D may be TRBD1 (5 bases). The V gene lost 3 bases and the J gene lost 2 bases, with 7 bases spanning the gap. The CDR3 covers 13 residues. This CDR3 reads CASSFYRQETQYF. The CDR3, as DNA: TGTGCCAGCAGTTTCTACAGGCAAGAGACCCAGTACTTC.

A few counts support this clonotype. CDR3 loop: CASSLGLVDYGYTF. DNA of the CDR3: TGTGCCAGCAGCTTAGGCCTGGTGGACTATGGCTACACCTTC. The V and J genes are TRBV7-2 and TRBJ1-2; D is unclear. In germline, CDR1 is SGHTA, CDR2 FQGNSA. The V end was cut by 1 base, the J end by 3 bases, with 9 bases between. This CDR3 region has 14 residues. Combining the CDR3 with reference TRBV7-2 and TRBJ1-2 gives the whole variable domain GAGVSQSPSNKVTEKGKDVELRCDPISGHTALYWYRQSLGQGLEFLIYFQGNSAPDKSGLPSDRFSAERTGGSVSTLTIQRTQQEDSAVYLCASSLGLVDYGYTFGSGTRLTVV.

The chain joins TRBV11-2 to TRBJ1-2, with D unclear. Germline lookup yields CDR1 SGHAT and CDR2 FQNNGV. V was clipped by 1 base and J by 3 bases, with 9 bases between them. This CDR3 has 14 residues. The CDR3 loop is CASSLVGVDYGYTF. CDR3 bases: TGTGCCAGCAGCTTAGTCGGGGTGGACTATGGCTACACCTTC.

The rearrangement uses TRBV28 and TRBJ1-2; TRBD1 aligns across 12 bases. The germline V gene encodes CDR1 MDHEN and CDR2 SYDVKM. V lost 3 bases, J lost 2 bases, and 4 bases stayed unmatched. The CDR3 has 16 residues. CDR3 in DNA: TGTGCCAGCAGTTTTGAGGGGACAGGGGGCAACTATGGCTACACCTTC. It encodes CASSFEGTGGNYGYTF.

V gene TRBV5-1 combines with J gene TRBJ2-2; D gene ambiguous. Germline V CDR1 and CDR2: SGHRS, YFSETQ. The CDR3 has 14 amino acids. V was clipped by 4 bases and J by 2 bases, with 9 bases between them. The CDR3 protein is CASSPNFNTGELFF. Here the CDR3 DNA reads TGCGCCAGCAGCCCCAACTTTAACACCGGGGAGCTGTTTTTT.

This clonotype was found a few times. For the CDR3, the DNA is TGCGCCAGCAGCTTGGTCACTGAGAAAGAGACCCAGTACTTC. Encoded protein: CASSLVTEKETQYF. The chain is built from TRBV5-1 and TRBJ2-5; unclear D gene. The CDR3 loop spans 14 amino acids. Trimming left V 0 bases short and J 3 bases short, with 9 bases between. Germline V gives CDR1 SGHRS, CDR2 YFSETQ.

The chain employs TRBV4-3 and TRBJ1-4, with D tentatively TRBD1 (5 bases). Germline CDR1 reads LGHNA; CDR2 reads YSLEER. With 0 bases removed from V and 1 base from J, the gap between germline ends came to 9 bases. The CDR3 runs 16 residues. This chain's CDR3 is CASSQEGGVTNEKLFF. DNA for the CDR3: TGCGCCAGCAGCCAAGAGGGGGGTGTAACTAATGAAAAACTGTTTTTT.

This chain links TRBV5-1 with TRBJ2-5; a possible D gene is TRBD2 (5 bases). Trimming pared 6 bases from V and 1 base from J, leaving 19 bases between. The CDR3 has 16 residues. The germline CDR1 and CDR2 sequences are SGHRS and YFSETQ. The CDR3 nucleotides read TGCGCCAGCACCTCCCTTACTACTGGAGGCCAAGAGACCCAGTACTTC. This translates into CASTSLTTGGQETQYF.

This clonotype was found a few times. This CDR3 is CASSQDMAGVREQYF. CDR3 bases: TGCGCCAGCAGCCAAGACATGGCAGGGGTGCGCGAGCAGTACTTC. The rearrangement joins TRBV4-1 to TRBJ2-7; tentatively, D is TRBD1 (6 bases). This CDR3 has 15 amino acids. V dropped 0 bases and J dropped 6 bases, with 15 bases sitting between them. The germline V gene encodes CDR1 MGHRA and CDR2 YSYEKL.

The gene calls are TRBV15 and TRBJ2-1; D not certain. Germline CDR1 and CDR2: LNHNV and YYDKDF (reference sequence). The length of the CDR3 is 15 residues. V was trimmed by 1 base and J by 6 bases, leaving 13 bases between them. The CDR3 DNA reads TGTGCCACCAGCAGAGGTTGGGGTTCGGGCAATGAGCAGTTCTTC. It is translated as CATSRGWGSGNEQFF.

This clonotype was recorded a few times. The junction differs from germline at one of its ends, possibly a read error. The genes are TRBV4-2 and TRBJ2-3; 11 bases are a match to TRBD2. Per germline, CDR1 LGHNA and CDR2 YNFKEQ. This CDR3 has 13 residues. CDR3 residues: CASSPGLAEEESF. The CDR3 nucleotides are TGTGCCAGCAGCCCGGGACTAGCGGAAGAGGAGTCTTTT.

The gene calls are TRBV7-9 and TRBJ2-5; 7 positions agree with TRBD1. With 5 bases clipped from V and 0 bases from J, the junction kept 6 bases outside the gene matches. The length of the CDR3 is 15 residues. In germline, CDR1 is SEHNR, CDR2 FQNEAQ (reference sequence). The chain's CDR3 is CASSQGQTHQETQYF. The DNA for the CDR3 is TGTGCCAGCAGCCAGGGACAGACCCACCAAGAGACCCAGTACTTC.